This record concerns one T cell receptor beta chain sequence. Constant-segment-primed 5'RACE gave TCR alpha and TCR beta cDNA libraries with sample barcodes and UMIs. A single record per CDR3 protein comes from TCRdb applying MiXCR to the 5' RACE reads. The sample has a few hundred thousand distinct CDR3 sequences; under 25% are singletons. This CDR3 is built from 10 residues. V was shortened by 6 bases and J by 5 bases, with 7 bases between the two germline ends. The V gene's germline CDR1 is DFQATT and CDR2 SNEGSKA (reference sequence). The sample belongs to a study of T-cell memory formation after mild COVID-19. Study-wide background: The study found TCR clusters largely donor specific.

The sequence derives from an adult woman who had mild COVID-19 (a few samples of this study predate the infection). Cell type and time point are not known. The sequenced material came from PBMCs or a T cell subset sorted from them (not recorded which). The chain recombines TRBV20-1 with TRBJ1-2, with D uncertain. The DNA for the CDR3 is TGCAGTGCCCCAGCATATGGCTACACCTTC. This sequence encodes CSAPAYGYTF.